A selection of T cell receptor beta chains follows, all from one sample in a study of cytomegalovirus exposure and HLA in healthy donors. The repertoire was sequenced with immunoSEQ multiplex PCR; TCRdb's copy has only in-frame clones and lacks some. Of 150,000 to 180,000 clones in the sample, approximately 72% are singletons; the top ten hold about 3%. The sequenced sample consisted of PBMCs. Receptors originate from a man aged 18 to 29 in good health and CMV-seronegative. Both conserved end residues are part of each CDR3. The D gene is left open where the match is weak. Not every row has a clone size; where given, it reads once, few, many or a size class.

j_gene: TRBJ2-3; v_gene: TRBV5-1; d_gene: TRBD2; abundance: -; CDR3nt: TGCGCCAGCAGCTTGGGGACTAGCGGTAGCACAGATACGCAGTATTTT; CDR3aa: CASSLGTSGSTDTQYF
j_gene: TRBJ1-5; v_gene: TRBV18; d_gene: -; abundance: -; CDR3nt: TGTGCCAGCTCACCACCCACGGATCAGCCCCAGCATTTT; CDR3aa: CASSPPTDQPQHF
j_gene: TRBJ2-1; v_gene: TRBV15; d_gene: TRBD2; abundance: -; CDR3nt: TGTGCCACCAGCAGAAACGGACTAGCGGGGAAGTTCTTC; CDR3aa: CATSRNGLAGKFF
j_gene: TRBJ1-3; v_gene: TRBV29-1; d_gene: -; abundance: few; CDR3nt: TGCAGCGTTGCTTTTCGGGGATCGTCTGGAAACACCATATATTTT; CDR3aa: CSVAFRGSSGNTIYF
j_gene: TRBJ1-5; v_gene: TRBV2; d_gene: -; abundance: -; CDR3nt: TGTGCCAGCAGTGAAATCGGGGGGCAGGGTCAGCCCCAGCATTTT; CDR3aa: CASSEIGGQGQPQHF
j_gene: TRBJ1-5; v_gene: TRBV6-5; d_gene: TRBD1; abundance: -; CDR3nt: TGTGCCAGCAGGGGACAGGGCCGGGGCAATCAGCCCCAGCATTTT; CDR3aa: CASRGQGRGNQPQHF
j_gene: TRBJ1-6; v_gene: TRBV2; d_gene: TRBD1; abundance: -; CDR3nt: TGTGCCAGCACCGGACAGGGCTTATCTTCACCCCTCCACTTT; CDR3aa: CASTGQGLSSPLHF
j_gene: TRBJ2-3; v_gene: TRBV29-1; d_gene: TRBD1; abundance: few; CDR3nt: TGCAGCGTTGAAAAAGGGACAGGGTTCCCCCCTGCCTCTAGCACAGATACGCAGTATTTT; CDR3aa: CSVEKGTGFPPASSTDTQYF
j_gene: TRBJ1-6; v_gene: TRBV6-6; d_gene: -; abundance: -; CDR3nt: TGTGCCAGCACCTCGGAGGGTTCACCCCTCCACTTT; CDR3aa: CASTSEGSPLHF
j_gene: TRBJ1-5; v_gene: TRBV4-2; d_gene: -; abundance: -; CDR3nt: TGTGCCAGCGGGGAGGGAAGACAGAGCAATCAGCCCCAGCATTTT; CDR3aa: CASGEGRQSNQPQHF
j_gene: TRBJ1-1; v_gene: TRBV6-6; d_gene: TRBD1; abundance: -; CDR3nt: TGTGCCAGCAGTTACTCTGGGGACAGTTACAACACTGAAGCTTTCTTT; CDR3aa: CASSYSGDSYNTEAFF
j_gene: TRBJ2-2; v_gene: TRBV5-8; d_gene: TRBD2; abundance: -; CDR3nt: TGTGCCAGCAGCTCCGGGACTAGCGGCCCCCACGGGGAGCTGTTTTTT; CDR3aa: CASSSGTSGPHGELFF
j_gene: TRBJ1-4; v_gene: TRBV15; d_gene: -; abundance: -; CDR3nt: TGTGCCACCAGCGAGGGGGTTAGTCCCGGCTATGAAAAACTGTTTTTT; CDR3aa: CATSEGVSPGYEKLFF
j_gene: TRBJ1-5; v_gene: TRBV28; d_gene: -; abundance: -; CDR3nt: TGTGCCAGCAGTTCAGGAGGGGCCGGGTATAGCAATCAGCCCCAGCATTTT; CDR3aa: CASSSGGAGYSNQPQHF
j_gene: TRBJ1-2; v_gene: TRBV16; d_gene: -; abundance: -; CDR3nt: TGTGCCAGCAGCCAATATCAAAGACAGGATTATGGCTACACCTTC; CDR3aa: CASSQYQRQDYGYTF
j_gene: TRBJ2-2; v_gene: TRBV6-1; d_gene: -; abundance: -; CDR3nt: TGTGCCAGCAGTGAAGCGCTCGGCGGAAGCACCGGGGAGCTGTTTTTT; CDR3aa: CASSEALGGSTGELFF
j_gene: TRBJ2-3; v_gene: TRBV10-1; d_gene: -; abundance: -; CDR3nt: TGCGCCAGCAGTGAGAACCAGGGCTTGGATACGCAGTATTTT; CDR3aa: CASSENQGLDTQYF
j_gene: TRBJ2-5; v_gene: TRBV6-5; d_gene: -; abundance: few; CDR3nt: TGTGCCAGCAGTTACTTCATGGGAGGGGGAGAGACCCAGTACTTC; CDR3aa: CASSYFMGGGETQYF
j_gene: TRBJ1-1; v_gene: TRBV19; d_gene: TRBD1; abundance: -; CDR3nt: TGTGCCAGTAGTAGAACAGGGGTAGGCACTGAAGCTTTCTTT; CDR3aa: CASSRTGVGTEAFF
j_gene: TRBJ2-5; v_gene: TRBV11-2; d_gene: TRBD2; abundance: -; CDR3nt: TGTGCCAGCAGCTTAGGGGCTAGCGGGGGCACCCAAGAGACCCAGTACTTC; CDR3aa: CASSLGASGGTQETQYF
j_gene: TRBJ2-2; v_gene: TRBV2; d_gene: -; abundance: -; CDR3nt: TGTGCCAGCCTATTAGAGAACACCGGGGAGCTGTTTTTT; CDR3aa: CASLLENTGELFF
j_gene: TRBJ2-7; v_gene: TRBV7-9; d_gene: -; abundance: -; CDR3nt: TGTGCCAGCAGCCGGGCAGGAGGCAGATACGAGCAGTACTTC; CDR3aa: CASSRAGGRYEQYF
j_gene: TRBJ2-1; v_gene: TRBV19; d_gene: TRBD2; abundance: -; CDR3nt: TGTGCCAGTAGTCCCCGGACTAGCGGGCTAAAGTGGGGTAATGAGCAGTTCTTC; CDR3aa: CASSPRTSGLKWGNEQFF
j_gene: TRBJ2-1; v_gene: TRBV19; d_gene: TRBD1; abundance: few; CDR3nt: TGTGCCAGTAGTATAGGGGGACAGGGTATTTTCGCTACTTACAATGAGCAGTTCTTC; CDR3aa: CASSIGGQGIFATYNEQFF